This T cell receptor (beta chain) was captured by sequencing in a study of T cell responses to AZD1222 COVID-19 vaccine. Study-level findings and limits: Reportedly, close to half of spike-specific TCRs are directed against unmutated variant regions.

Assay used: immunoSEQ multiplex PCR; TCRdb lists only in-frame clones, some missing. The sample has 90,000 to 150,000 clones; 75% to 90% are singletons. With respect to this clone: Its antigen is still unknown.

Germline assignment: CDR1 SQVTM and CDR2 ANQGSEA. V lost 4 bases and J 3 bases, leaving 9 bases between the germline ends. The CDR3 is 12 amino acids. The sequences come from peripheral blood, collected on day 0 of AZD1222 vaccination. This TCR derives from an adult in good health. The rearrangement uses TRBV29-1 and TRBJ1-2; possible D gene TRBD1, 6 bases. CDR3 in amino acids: CSVAGQHYGYTF. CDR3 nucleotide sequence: TGCAGCGTTGCTGGACAGCACTATGGCTACACCTTC.